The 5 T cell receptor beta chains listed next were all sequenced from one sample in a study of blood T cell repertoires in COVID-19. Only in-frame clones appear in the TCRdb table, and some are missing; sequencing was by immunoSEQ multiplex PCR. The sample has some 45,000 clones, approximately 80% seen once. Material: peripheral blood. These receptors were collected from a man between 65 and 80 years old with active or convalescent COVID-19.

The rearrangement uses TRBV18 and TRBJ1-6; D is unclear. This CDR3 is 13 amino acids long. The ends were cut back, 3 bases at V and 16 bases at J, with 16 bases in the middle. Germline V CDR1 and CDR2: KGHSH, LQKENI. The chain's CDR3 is CASSPERSGLLHF. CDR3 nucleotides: TGTGCCAGCTCACCCGAACGGTCAGGCCTTCTCCACTTT.

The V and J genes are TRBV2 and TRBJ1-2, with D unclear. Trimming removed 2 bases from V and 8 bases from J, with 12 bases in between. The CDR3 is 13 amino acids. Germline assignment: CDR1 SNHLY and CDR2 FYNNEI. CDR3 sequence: CASSENPGRGYTF. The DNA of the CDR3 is TGTGCCAGCAGTGAAAACCCTGGGCGAGGCTACACCTTC.

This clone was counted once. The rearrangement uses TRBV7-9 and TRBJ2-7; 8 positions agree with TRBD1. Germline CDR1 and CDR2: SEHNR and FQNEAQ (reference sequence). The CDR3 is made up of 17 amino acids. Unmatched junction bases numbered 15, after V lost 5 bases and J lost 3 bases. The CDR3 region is CASSRGGQGIGGYEQYF. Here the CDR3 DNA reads TGTGCCAGCAGCCGGGGAGGACAGGGAATAGGAGGCTACGAGCAGTACTTC.

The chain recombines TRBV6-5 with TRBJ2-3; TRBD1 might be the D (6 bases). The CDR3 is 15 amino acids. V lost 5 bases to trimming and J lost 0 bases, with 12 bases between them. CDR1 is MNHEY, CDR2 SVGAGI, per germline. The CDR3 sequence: CASSIQGSSTDTQYF. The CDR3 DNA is TGTGCCAGCAGTATTCAGGGGTCTAGCACAGATACGCAGTATTTT.

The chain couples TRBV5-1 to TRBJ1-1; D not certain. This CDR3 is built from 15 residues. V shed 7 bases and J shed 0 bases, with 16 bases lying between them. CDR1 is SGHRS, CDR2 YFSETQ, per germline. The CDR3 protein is CASSPADYMNTEAFF. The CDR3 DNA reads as TGCGCCAGCTCTCCGGCAGACTACATGAACACTGAAGCTTTCTTT. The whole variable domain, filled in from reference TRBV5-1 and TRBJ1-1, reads KAGVTQTPRYLIKTRGQQVTLSCSPISGHRSVSWYQQTPGQGLQFLFEYFSETQRNKGNFPGRFSGRQFSNSRSEMNVSTLELGDSALYLCASSPADYMNTEAFFGQGTRLTVV.